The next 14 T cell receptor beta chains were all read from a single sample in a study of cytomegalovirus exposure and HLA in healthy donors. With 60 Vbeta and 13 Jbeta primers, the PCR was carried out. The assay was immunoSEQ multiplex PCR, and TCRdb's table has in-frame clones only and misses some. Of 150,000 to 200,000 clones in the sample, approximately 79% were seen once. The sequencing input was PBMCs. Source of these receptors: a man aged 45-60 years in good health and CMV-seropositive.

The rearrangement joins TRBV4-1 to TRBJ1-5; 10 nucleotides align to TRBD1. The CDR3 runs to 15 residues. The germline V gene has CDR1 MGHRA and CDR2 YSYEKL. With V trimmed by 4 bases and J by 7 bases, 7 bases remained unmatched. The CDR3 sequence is CASSLQPGQGQPQHF. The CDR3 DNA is TGCGCCAGCAGCCTACAGCCGGGACAGGGGCAGCCCCAGCATTTT.

CDR3 in amino acids: CASPGWADDTDTQYF. The CDR3 bases are TGTGCCAGCCCTGGGTGGGCAGACGATACAGATACGCAGTATTTT. This chain joins TRBV6-1 and TRBJ2-3, with D hard to call. CDR1 MNHNS and CDR2 SASEGT come from the germline V gene. The length of the CDR3 is 15 residues. Trimming left V 8 bases short and J 3 bases short, with 18 bases between.

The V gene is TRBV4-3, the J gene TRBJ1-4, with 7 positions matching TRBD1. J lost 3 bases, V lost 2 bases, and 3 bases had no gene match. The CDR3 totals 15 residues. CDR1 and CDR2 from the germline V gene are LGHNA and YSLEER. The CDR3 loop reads CASSQHQGANEKLFF. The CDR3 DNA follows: TGCGCCAGCAGCCAACATCAGGGGGCTAATGAAAAACTGTTTTTT.

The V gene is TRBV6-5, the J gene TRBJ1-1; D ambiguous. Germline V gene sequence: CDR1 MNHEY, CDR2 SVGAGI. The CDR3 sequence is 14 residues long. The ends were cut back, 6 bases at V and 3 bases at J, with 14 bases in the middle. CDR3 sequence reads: CASRDFGWDTEAFF. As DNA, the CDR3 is TGTGCCAGCAGAGACTTTGGTTGGGACACTGAAGCTTTCTTT.

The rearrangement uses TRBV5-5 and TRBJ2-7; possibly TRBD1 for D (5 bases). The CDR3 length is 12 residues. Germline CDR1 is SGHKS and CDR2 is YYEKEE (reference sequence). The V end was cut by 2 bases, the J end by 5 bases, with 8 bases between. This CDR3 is CASSFAGNEQYF. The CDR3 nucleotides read TGTGCCAGCAGCTTCGCAGGGAACGAGCAGTACTTC.

As DNA, the CDR3 is TGTGCCATCAGTGAGACAACCAATCAGCCCCAGCATTTT. This codes for CAISETTNQPQHF. V is TRBV10-3 and J is TRBJ1-5; D unresolved. Germline values: CDR1 ENHRY, CDR2 SYGVKD. V was clipped by 2 bases and J by 3 bases, with 5 bases between them. This CDR3 contains 13 residues.

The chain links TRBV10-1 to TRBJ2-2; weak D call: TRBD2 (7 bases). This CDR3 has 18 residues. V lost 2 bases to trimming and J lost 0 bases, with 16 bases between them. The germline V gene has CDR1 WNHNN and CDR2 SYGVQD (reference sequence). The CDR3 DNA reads TGCGCCAGCAGTGAGCCTACGACGGGGGGCCCGAACACCGGGGAGCTGTTTTTT. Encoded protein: CASSEPTTGGPNTGELFF.

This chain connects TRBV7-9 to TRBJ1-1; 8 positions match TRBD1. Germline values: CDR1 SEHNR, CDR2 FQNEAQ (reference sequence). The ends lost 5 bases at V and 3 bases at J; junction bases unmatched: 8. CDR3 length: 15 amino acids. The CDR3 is CASSPRTGSDTEAFF. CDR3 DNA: TGTGCCAGCAGCCCCCGGACAGGGTCGGACACTGAAGCTTTCTTT.

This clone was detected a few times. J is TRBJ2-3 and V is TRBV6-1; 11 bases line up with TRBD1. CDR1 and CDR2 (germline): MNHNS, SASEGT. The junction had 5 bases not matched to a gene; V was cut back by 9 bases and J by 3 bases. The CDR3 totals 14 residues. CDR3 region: CASMDRGRTDTQYF. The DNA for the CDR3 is TGTGCCAGTATGGACAGGGGGCGTACAGATACGCAGTATTTT.

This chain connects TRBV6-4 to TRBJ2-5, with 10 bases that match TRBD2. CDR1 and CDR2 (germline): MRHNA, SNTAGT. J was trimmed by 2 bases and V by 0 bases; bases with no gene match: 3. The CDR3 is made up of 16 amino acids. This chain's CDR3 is CASSDSASGGQETQYF. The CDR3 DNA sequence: TGTGCCAGCAGTGACTCGGCTAGCGGGGGTCAAGAGACCCAGTACTTC.

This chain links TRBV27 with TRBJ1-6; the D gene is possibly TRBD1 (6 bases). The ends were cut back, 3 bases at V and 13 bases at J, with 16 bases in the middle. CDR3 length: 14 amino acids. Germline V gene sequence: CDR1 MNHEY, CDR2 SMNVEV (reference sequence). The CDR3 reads CASSLGLGQGPLHF. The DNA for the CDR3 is TGTGCCAGCAGTTTGGGCCTGGGTCAGGGGCCCCTCCACTTT.

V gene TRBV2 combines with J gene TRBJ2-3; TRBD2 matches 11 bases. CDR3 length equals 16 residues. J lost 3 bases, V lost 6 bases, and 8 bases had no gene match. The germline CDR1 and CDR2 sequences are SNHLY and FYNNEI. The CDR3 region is CASRLRTSGGTDTQYF. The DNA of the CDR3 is TGTGCCAGCAGGTTGCGCACTAGCGGGGGAACAGATACGCAGTATTTT.

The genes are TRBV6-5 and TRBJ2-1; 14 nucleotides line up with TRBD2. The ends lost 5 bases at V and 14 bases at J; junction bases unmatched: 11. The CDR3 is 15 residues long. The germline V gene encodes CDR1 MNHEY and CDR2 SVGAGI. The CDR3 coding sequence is TGTGCCAGCAGTCTTGGGACTAGCGGGGGCCCAAGGAAGTTCTTC. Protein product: CASSLGTSGGPRKFF.

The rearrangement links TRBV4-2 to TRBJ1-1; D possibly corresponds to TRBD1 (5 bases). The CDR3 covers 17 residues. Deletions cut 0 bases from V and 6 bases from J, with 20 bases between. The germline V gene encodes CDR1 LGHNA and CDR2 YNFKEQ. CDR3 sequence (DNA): TGTGCCAGCAGCCAAGACCCGGCCGACCGGGGGGAGGCTGAAGCTTTCTTT. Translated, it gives CASSQDPADRGEAEAFF.